This T cell receptor (beta chain) was recovered during a study of shared clonotypes between healthy human individuals. Trimming shortened V by 0 bases and J by 1 base, and 9 bases separated the two germline ends. The CDR3 totals 15 residues. CDR1 and CDR2 (germline): MNHNS, SASEGT. The donors, healthy adults who were HIV-negative, had experienced no recent acute infections or vaccinations. The repertoire was sequenced with immunoSEQ multiplex PCR; TCRdb's copy has only in-frame clones and lacks some. The repertoire holds hundreds of thousands of clones, with around two thirds as singletons. What was sequenced was memory CD4+ T cells sorted from blood. Specified subset: CD45RA-negative fraction. The TCR comes from a woman in her 30s in good health. The rearrangement links TRBV6-1 to TRBJ1-1, with D perhaps matching TRBD1 (5 bases). The CDR3 DNA reads TGTGCCAGCAGTGAAGCGCCCGGGGCGAACACTGAAGCTTTCTTT. This encodes CASSEAPGANTEAFF.